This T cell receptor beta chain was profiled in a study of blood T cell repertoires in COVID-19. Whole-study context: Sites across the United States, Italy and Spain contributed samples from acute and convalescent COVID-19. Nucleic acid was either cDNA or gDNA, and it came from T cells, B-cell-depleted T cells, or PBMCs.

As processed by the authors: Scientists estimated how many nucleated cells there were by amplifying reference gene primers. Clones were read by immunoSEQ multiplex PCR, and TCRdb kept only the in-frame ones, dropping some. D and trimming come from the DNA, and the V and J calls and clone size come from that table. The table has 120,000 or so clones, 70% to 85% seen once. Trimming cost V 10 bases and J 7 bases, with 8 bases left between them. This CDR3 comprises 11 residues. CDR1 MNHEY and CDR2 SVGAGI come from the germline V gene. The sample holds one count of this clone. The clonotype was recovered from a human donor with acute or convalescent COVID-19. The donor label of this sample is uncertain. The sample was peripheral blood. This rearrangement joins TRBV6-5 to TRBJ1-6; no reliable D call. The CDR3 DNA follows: TGTGCCATGCGATGCAATTCACCCCTCCACTTT. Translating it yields CAMRCNSPLHF.